This T cell receptor (beta chain) was sequenced for a study of CD8+ T cells in alopecia areata. Treatment specified: oral pan-JAK inhibitor, 5-10 mg twice daily. As the sequencing template, cDNA was produced by extracting RNA and reverse transcribing it. Libraries were prepared by immunoSEQ multiplex PCR; TCRdb keeps only in-frame clonotypes and omits some of them. Of roughly 180,000 clones listed, 50% to 60% are singletons. The germline V and J ends were trimmed by 4 bases and 4 bases, with 11 bases remaining between them. This CDR3 is built from 13 residues. Looked up from germline, CDR1 is SGHRS and CDR2 is YFSETQ.

Specimen: CD4+ T cells sorted from blood, collected at week 4, from a patient treated with tofacitinib. The TCR comes from a human donor with alopecia areata. The V call is TRBV5-1, the J call TRBJ1-2, with a weak D call TRBD1 (5 bases). Written as DNA, the CDR3 is TGCGCCAGCAGCCGGGACCCTTTCTATGGCTACACCTTC. It codes for CASSRDPFYGYTF.